The sequence of this T cell receptor beta chain was determined in a study of cytomegalovirus exposure and HLA in healthy donors. Study-wide results and limits: Later analysis demonstrated an association between a missense DCLRE1C variant and TCR beta V- and J-gene trimming.

Germline CDR1 reads SGHRS; CDR2 reads YFSETQ. Deletions cut 2 bases from V and 2 bases from J, with 15 bases between. This CDR3 region has 16 residues. In the PCR, 60 Vbeta and 13 Jbeta primers were used. As processed by the authors: Later, an analysis found 75 million to 100 million unique TCR beta chains, and approximately 10 million of these were shared. Measured with immunoSEQ multiplex PCR; TCRdb has only the in-frame clones, and not every one. The DNA was the basis for D and trimming; V, J and clone size are from that table. The data show about 150,000 clones, over 75% seen once. Turning to this clone: Its antigen is currently unknown.

This sequence originates from a male donor in good health and CMV-seronegative. Material: PBMCs. V usage is TRBV5-1 and J usage is TRBJ2-3; D perhaps matches TRBD1 (8 bases). For the CDR3, the DNA is TGCGCCAGCAGCTTACAGGGGGGGGCCTACACAGATACGCAGTATTTT. Amino acid sequence: CASSLQGGAYTDTQYF.